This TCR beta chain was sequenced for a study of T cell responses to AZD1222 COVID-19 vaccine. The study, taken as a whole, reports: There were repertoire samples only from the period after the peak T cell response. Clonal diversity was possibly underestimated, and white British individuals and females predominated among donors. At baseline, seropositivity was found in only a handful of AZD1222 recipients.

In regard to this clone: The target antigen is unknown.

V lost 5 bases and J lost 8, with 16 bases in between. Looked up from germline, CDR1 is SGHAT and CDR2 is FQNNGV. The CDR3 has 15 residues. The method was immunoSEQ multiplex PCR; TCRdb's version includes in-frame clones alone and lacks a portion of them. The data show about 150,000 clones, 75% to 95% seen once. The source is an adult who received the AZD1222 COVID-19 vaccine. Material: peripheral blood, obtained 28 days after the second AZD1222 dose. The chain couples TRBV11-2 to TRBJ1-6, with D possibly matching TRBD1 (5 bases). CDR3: CASSPTGVVHSPLHF. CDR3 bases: TGTGCCAGCAGCCCGACGGGGGTTGTACATTCACCCCTCCACTTT.